These T cell receptor beta chains were read from a single sample in a study of blood T cell repertoires in COVID-19. Here immunoSEQ multiplex PCR was the method, and the copy in TCRdb shows in-frame clones only, minus some. Of approximately 200,000 clones detected, 87% appear once; the ten largest clones hold 10% to 12%. The sample consisted of PBMCs or T cells enriched from blood (not recorded which). These receptors came from a man aged 25 to 45 who had recovered from COVID-19. Both conserved end residues are part of each CDR3.

V: TRBV9; CDR3: CASSGYRAQETQYF
V: TRBV10-3; CDR3: CAISEQSGQPLNTGELFF
V: TRBV3-1/TRBV3-2; CDR3: CASSQGGPVRPAPLHF
V: TRBV10-3; CDR3: CAISVLGEGYEQYF
V: TRBV7-9; CDR3: CASNTQVSGSSYEQYF
V: TRBV7-9; CDR3: CASSLEGQYNSPLHF
V: TRBV29-1; CDR3: CSVDLQGGGIVF
V: TRBV25-1; CDR3: CASSGENTDTQYF
V: TRBV12-5; CDR3: CASGLVRVYSGNTIYF
V: TRBV6-5; CDR3: CASSYRGSSTEAFF
V: TRBV3-1/TRBV3-2; CDR3: CASSQPLAGRYEQYF
V: TRBV5-1; CDR3: CASSLEGAPSYGYTF
V: TRBV18; CDR3: CASSSSRAGGNEQFF
V: TRBV19; CDR3: CASSIGKGKAFF